These 19 T cell receptor beta chains were sequenced from one sample in a study of metastatic and nonmetastatic thyroid tumors. Until they underwent thyroid surgery, no patient had received any treatment. TCRdb called clones again from the PCR reads with MiXCR. Of 30,000 to 45,000 clones in the sample, around 27% are singletons; the top ten hold about a tenth. The source material was blood. These receptors all stem from a male donor with papillary thyroid cancer or a benign thyroid nodule (not recorded which). Some clones in this sample may be carry-over from other donors' samples.

This clone was recorded many times. The chain recombines TRBV15 with TRBJ1-5, with D hard to call. Trimming left V 1 base short and J 0 bases short, with 7 bases between. There are 15 residues in the CDR3. Germline values: CDR1 LNHNV, CDR2 YYDKDF (reference sequence). The DNA for the CDR3 is TGTGCCACCAGCAGAGCGGGAATTAGCAATCAGCCCCAGCATTTT. Amino acid sequence: CATSRAGISNQPQHF.

This chain connects TRBV4-1 to TRBJ1-4, with TRBD1 matching 8 bases. Per germline, CDR1 MGHRA and CDR2 YSYEKL. The CDR3 loop spans 16 amino acids. V shed 3 bases, J shed 2 bases, and the junction held 5 bases outside the gene matches. CDR3 in DNA: TGCGCCAGCAGCCACGACAGGGGCGGGACTAATGAAAAACTGTTTTTT. Translated: CASSHDRGGTNEKLFF.

The V and J genes are TRBV6-6 and TRBJ2-7; tentatively, D is TRBD1 or TRBD2 (7 bases each). This CDR3 is 16 amino acids long. Germline assignment: CDR1 MNHNY and CDR2 SVGAGI (reference sequence). V lost 2 bases, J lost 1 base, and 15 bases lay in between. This CDR3 is CASSYDLQGGSYEQYF. CDR3 in DNA: TGTGCCAGCAGTTACGACCTGCAGGGGGGGTCCTACGAGCAGTACTTC.

The chain uses TRBV5-1 and TRBJ2-2; D ambiguous. Germline values: CDR1 SGHRS, CDR2 YFSETQ. The CDR3 runs to 14 residues. V was pared by 0 bases and J by 4 bases, with 7 bases between. CDR3 DNA sequence: TGCGCCAGCAGCTTGGATAGGTCCACCGGGGAGCTGTTTTTT. Translation gives CASSLDRSTGELFF.

This clone ranks as medium-sized. The rearrangement joins TRBV6-2 or TRBV6-3 to TRBJ1-3; D is undetermined. CDR3 length: 14 residues. V lost 6 bases, J lost 0 bases, and 9 bases lay in between. Germline CDR1 reads MNHEY; CDR2 reads SVGEGT. The DNA of the CDR3 is TGTGCCAGCAGCACGCCGAACTCTGGAAACACCATATATTTT. It translates to CASSTPNSGNTIYF.

This clone has at least ten counts. Here the CDR3 reads CASRWNTGELFF. CDR3 in DNA: TGTGCCAGCAGGTGGAACACCGGGGAGCTGTTTTTT. The chain joins TRBV6-1 to TRBJ2-2; D gene ambiguous. The CDR3 sequence is 12 residues long. CDR1 and CDR2 (germline): MNHNS, SASEGT. The germline V and J ends were trimmed by 6 bases and 1 base, with 3 bases remaining between them.

J is TRBJ2-7 and V is TRBV5-1; D is perhaps TRBD1 (5 bases). The CDR3 spans 15 residues. CDR1 and CDR2 (germline): SGHRS, YFSETQ. V lost 0 bases and J lost 6, with 16 bases in between. CDR3 region: CASSLVVSQVGEQYF. For the CDR3, the DNA is TGCGCCAGCAGCTTGGTTGTTTCACAGGTTGGCGAGCAGTACTTC. The whole variable domain, remainder taken from reference TRBV5-1 and TRBJ2-7, is KAGVTQTPRYLIKTRGQQVTLSCSPISGHRSVSWYQQTPGQGLQFLFEYFSETQRNKGNFPGRFSGRQFSNSRSEMNVSTLELGDSALYLCASSLVVSQVGEQYFGPGTRLTVT.

V usage is TRBV20-1 and J usage is TRBJ1-1, with D unclear. Looked up from germline, CDR1 is DFQATT and CDR2 is SNEGSKA (reference sequence). This CDR3 is built from 12 residues. V was shortened by 1 base and J by 1 base, with 4 bases between the two germline ends. This CDR3 reads CSARGPNTEAFF. The CDR3, as DNA: TGCAGTGCTAGAGGCCCGAACACTGAAGCTTTCTTT.

In its sample, this clone was seen a few times. The chain combines TRBV11-1 with TRBJ2-7; 8 bases map to TRBD1. CDR3 length equals 13 residues. Germline CDR1 reads SGHAT; CDR2 reads FQDESV (reference sequence). The ends lost 4 bases at V and 6 bases at J; junction bases unmatched: 5. As DNA, the CDR3 is TGTGCCAGCAGCTCGGGACAGGTTCTCGAGCAGTACTTC. It is translated as CASSSGQVLEQYF.

This clone has only a few counts. This chain links TRBV6-2 or TRBV6-3 with TRBJ1-2; TRBD1 is a possible D gene (6 bases). The CDR3 sequence is 13 residues long. CDR1 MNHEY and CDR2 SVGEGT come from the germline V gene. Trimming removed 2 bases at V and 7 bases at J, with 11 bases between. CDR3 in amino acids: CASSYRDIAGYTF. The CDR3 nucleotides are TGTGCCAGCAGTTACCGGGACATAGCTGGCTACACCTTC.

CDR3 in DNA: TGTGCCAGCAGGAGTGCAGGGGCCACTGAAGCTTTCTTT. It translates to CASRSAGATEAFF. The V gene is TRBV12-3 or TRBV12-4, the J gene TRBJ1-1; D is perhaps TRBD1 (6 bases). There are 13 residues in the CDR3. Deletions cut 6 bases from V and 4 bases from J, with 12 bases between.

This clone was seen many times. V and J are TRBV20-1 and TRBJ2-1; D gene ambiguous. The CDR3 has 16 residues. Deletions cut 0 bases from V and 2 bases from J, with 14 bases between. From germline, CDR1 is DFQATT and CDR2 SNEGSKA (reference sequence). For the CDR3, the DNA is TGCAGTGCTAGAGATGGCTATCCCATTACCTACAATGAGCAGTTCTTC. Its protein product is CSARDGYPITYNEQFF.

This clone was picked up many times. The chain links TRBV20-1 to TRBJ2-5; 7 bases align to TRBD1. The germline V gene encodes CDR1 DFQATT and CDR2 SNEGSKA (reference sequence). Unmatched junction bases numbered 7, after V lost 7 bases and J lost 2 bases. CDR3 length equals 13 residues. The CDR3 bases are TGCAGTGTTCGAGCAGGGGGACAAGAGACCCAGTACTTC. This translates into CSVRAGGQETQYF.

Regarding this clone: This CDR3 is also generated by other DNA sequences in the sample. The chain recombines TRBV18 with TRBJ1-1, with unresolved D. Deletions cut 1 base from V and 5 bases from J, with 8 bases between. CDR3 length equals 13 residues. From germline, CDR1 is KGHSH and CDR2 LQKENI. CDR3: CASSPQGGTEAFF. CDR3 nucleotides: TGTGCCAGCTCACCACAGGGTGGGACTGAAGCTTTCTTT.

This clone was counted ten times or more. V gene TRBV9 combines with J gene TRBJ2-1; 9 bases match TRBD2. The CDR3 loop spans 18 amino acids. The J segment lost 6 bases and the V segment lost 1 base, leaving 14 bases of the junction unmatched. Looked up from germline, CDR1 is SGDLS and CDR2 is YYNGEE. The CDR3 sequence: CASSVRGGTSYLSNEQFF. CDR3 bases: TGTGCCAGCAGCGTAAGGGGAGGGACTAGCTATTTGTCCAATGAGCAGTTCTTC. The whole variable domain, remainder taken from reference TRBV9 and TRBJ2-1, is DSGVTQTPKHLITATGQRVTLRCSPRSGDLSVYWYQQSLDQGLQFLIQYYNGEERAKGNILERFSAQQFPDLHSELNLSSLELGDSALYFCASSVRGGTSYLSNEQFFGPGTRLTVL.

In its sample, this clone was seen a few times. CDR3 sequence reads: CASSGGTGTGNDPGQFF. The CDR3 DNA follows: TGTGCCAGCTCCGGGGGCACGGGGACAGGCAATGACCCCGGGCAGTTCTTC. The V call is TRBV6-6, the J call TRBJ2-1; 8 nucleotides align to TRBD1. The CDR3 covers 17 residues. Germline V gives CDR1 MNHNY, CDR2 SVGAGI (reference sequence). The V segment lost 8 bases and the J segment 12 bases; nucleotides outside the gene matches: 24.

Notes on this clone: One base away lies a much larger clone, so this may be a sequencing read error. V and J are TRBV4-1 and TRBJ2-4; a weak D match, TRBD2 (5 bases). Germline V gives CDR1 MGHRA, CDR2 YSYEKL. This CDR3 contains 15 residues. CDR3: CASIQVTGNKNIQYF. The DNA of the CDR3 is TGCGCCAGCATCCAAGTTACGGGGAACAAAAACATTCAGTACTTC.

This clone has a count of ten or more. The chain couples TRBV7-2 to TRBJ2-2, with 7 bases lining up with TRBD1. V lost 1 base and J lost 5; bases outside the gene matches: 4. Per the germline V gene, CDR1 is SGHTA and CDR2 is FQGNSA. This CDR3 is 15 amino acids long. The CDR3 DNA sequence: TGTGCCAGCAGCTTAGTGTCGACAGGGACCGGGGAGCTGTTTTTT. The encoded protein is CASSLVSTGTGELFF. The variable domain in full, with the rest retrieved from reference TRBV7-2 and TRBJ2-2, is GAGVSQSPSNKVTEKGKDVELRCDPISGHTALYWYRQSLGQGLEFLIYFQGNSAPDKSGLPSDRFSAERTGGSVSTLTIQRTQQEDSAVYLCASSLVSTGTGELFFGEGSRLTVL.

This clone was observed many times. This chain connects TRBV18 to TRBJ1-5; D is uncertain. Trimming stripped 3 bases from V and 5 bases from J, with 8 bases between. Germline-derived CDR1 and CDR2 are KGHSH and LQKENI. CDR3 length: 13 residues. CDR3 DNA: TGTGCCAGCTCACCGGAGTTCGATCAGCCCCAGCATTTT. It specifies CASSPEFDQPQHF.